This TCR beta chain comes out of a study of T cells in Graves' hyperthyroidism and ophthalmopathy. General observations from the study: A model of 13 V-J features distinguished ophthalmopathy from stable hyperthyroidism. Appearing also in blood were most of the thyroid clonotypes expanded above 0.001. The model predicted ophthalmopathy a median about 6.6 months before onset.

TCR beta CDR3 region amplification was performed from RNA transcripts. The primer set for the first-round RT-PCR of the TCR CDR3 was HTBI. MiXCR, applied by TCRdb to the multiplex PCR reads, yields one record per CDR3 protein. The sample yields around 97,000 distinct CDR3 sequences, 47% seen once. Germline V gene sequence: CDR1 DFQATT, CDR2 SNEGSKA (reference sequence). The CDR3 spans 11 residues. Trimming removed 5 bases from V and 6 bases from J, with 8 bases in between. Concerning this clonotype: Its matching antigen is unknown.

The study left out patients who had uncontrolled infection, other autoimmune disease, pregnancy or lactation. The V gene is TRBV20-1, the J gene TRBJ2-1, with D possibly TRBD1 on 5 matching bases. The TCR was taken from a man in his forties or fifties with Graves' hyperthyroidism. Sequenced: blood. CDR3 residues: CSAGHGNEQFF. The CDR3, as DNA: TGCAGTGCTGGACACGGCAATGAGCAGTTCTTC.